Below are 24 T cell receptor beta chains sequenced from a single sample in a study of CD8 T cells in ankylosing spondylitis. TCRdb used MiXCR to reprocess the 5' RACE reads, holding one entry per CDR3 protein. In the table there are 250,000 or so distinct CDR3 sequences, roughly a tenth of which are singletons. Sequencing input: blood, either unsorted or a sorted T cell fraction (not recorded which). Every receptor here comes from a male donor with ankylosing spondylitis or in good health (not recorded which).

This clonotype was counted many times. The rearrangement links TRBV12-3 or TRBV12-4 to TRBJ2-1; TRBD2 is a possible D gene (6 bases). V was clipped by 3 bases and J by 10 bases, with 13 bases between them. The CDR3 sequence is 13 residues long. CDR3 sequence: CASSFGTLKEQFF. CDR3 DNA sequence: TGTGCCAGCAGTTTCGGGACTCTTAAGGAGCAGTTCTTC.

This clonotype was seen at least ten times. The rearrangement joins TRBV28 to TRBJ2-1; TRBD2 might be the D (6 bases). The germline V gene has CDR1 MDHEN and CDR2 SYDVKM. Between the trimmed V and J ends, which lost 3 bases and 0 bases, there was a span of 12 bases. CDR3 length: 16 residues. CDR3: CASSFGYSGSYNEQFF. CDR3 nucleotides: TGTGCCAGCAGTTTTGGATATAGCGGCTCCTACAATGAGCAGTTCTTC.

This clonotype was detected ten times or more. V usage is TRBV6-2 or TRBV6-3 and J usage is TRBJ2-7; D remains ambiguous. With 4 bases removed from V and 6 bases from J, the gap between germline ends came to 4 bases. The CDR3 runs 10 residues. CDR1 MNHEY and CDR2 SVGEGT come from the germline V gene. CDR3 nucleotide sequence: TGTGCCAGCAGTTGGCCCGAGCAGTACTTC. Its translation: CASSWPEQYF.

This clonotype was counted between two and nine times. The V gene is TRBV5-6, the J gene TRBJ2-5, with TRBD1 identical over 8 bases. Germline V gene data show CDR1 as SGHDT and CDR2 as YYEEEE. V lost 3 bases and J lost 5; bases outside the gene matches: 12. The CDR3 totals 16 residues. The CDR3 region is CASSSLAGGAWETQYF. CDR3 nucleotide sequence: TGTGCCAGCAGCTCGCTTGCAGGGGGCGCCTGGGAGACCCAGTACTTC.

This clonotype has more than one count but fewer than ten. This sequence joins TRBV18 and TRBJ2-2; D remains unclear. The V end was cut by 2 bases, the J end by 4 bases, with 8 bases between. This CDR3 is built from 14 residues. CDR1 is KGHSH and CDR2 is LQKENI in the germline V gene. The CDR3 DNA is TGTGCCAGCTCACCATCTTGGACCACCGGGGAGCTGTTTTTT. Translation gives CASSPSWTTGELFF.

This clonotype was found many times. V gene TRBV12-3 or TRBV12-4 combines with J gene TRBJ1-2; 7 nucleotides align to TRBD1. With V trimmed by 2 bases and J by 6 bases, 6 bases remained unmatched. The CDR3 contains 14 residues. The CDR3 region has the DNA TGTGCCAGCAGTTTAAGTTTTGGGACAGATGGCTACACCTTC. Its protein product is CASSLSFGTDGYTF.

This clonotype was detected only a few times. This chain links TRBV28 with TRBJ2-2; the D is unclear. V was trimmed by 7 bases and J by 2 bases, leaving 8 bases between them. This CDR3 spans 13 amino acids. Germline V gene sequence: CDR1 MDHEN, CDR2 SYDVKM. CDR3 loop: CASKLLNTGELFF. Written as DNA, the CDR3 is TGTGCCAGCAAGCTGCTCAACACCGGGGAGCTGTTTTTT.

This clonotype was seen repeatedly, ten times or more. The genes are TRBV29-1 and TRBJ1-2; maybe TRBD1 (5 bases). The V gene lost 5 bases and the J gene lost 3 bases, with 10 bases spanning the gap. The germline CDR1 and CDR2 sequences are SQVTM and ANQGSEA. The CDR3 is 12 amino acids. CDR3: CSVSGADYGYTF. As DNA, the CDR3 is TGCAGCGTTTCCGGGGCGGACTATGGCTACACCTTC.

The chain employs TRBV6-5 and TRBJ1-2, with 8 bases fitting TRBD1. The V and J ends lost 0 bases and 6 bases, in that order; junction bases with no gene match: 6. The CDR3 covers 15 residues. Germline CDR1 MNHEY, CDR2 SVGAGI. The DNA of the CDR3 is TGTGCCAGCAGTTACTCGGGCAGGGGGCAGAATGGCTACACCTTC. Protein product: CASSYSGRGQNGYTF.

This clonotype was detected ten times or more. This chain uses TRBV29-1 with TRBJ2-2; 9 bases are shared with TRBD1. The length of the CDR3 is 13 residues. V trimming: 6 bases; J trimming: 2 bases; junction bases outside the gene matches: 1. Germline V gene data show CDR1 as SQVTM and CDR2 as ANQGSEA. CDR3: CSVQGANTGELFF. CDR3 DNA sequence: TGCAGCGTACAGGGGGCCAACACCGGGGAGCTGTTTTTT.

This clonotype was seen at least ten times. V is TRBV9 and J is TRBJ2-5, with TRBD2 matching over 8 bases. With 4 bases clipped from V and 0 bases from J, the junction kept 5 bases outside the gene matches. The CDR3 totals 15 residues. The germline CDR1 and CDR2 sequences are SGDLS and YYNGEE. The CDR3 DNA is TGTGCCAGCAGCTTGACTAGCGTGAACCAAGAGACCCAGTACTTC. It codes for CASSLTSVNQETQYF.

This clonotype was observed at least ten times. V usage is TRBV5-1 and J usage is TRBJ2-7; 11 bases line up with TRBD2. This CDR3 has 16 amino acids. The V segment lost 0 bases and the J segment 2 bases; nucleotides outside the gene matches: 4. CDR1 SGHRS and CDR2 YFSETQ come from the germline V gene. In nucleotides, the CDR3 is TGCGCCAGCAGCTTGGTGACTAGCGGGAAGGCCTACGAGCAGTACTTC. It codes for CASSLVTSGKAYEQYF.

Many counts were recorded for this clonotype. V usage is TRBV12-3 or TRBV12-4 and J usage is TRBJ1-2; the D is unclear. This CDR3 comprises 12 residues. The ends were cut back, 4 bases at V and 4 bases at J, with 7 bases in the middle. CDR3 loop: CASSYESYGYTF. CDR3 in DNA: TGTGCCAGCAGTTACGAATCCTATGGCTACACCTTC.

CDR3 sequence reads: CASTIRDITDTQYF. CDR3 nucleotides: TGTGCCAGCACCATCAGGGATATCACAGATACGCAGTATTTT. The rearrangement links TRBV5-6 to TRBJ2-3; D might be TRBD1 (5 bases). This CDR3 is built from 14 residues. Trimming removed 6 bases from V and 2 bases from J, with 13 bases in between. Germline CDR1 is SGHDT and CDR2 is YYEEEE.

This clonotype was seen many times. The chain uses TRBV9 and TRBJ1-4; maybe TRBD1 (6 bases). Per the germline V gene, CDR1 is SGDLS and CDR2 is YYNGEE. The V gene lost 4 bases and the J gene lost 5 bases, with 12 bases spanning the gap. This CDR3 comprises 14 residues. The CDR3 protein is CASSPDRSNEKLFF. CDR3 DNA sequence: TGTGCCAGCAGCCCCGACAGGTCAAATGAAAAACTGTTTTTT.

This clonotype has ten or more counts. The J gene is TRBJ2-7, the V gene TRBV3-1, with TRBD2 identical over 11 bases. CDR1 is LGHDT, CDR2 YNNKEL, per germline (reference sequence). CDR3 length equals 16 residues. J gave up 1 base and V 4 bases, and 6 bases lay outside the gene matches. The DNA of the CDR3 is TGTGCCAGCAGCCGGCGTACTAGCGGGAGTTCCTACGAGCAGTACTTC. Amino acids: CASSRRTSGSSYEQYF.

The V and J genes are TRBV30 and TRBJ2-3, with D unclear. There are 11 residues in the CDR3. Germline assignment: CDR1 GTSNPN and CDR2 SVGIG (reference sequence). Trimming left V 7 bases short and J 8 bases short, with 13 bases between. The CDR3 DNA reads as TGTGCCTCCGCCCTCATCTCTACGCAGTATTTT. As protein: CASALISTQYF.

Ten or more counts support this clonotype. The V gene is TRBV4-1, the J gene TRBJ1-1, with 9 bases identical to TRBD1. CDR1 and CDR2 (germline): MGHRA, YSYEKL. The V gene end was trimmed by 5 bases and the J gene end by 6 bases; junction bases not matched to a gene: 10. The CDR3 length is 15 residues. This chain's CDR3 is CASSNRQGDLPEAFF. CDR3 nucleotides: TGCGCCAGCAGCAACCGACAGGGGGACCTTCCTGAAGCTTTCTTT.

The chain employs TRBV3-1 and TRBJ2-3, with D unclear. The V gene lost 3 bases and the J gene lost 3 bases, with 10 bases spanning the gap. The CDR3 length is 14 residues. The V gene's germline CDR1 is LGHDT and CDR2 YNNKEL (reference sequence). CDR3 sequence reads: CASSQFPSTDTQYF. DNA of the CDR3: TGTGCCAGCAGCCAGTTCCCTTCGACAGATACGCAGTATTTT.

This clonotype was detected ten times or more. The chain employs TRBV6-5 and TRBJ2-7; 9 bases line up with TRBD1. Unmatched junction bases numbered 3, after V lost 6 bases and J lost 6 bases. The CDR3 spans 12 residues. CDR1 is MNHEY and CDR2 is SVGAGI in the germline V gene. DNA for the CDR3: TGTGCCAGCAGCCCGGACAGGGGCGAGCAGTACTTC. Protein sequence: CASSPDRGEQYF.

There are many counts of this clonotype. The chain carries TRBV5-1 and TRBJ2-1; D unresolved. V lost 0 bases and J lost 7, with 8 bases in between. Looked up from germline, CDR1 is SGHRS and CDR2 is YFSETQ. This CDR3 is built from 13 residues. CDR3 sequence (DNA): TGCGCCAGCAGCTTGGGGGTCACTAATGAGCAGTTCTTC. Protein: CASSLGVTNEQFF.

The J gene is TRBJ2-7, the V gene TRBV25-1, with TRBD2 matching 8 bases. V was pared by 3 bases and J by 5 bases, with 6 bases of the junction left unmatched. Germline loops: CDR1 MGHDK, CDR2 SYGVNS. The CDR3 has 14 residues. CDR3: CASSDRGRNDEQYF. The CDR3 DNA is TGTGCCAGCAGTGATCGCGGGAGGAACGACGAGCAGTACTTC.

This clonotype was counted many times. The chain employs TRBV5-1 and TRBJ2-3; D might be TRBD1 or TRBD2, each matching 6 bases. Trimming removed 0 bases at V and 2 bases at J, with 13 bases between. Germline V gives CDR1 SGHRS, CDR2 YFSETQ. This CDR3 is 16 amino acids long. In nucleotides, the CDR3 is TGCGCCAGCAGCTTGGTCAGAGGGGGGACCACAGATACGCAGTATTTT. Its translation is CASSLVRGGTTDTQYF.

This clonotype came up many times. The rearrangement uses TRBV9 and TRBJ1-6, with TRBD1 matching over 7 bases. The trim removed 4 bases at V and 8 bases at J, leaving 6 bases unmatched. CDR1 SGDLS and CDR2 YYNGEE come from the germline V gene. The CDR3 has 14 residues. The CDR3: CASSLRDSYSPLHF. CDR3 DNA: TGTGCCAGCAGCCTCCGGGACAGCTATTCACCCCTCCACTTT.